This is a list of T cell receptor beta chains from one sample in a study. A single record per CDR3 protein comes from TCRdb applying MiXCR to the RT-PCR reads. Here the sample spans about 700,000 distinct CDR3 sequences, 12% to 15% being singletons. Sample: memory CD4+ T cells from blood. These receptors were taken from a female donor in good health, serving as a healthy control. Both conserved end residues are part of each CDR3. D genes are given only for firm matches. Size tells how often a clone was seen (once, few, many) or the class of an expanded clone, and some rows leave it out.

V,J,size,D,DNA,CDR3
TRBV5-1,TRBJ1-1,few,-,TGCGCCAGCAGCGCCCACGCCGCAGGTAACACTGAAGCTTTCTTT,CASSAHAAGNTEAFF
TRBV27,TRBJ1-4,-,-,TGTGCCAGCAGCTCCGGACTGACTGCAACTAATGAAAAACTGTTTTTT,CASSSGLTATNEKLFF
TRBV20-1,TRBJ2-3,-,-,TGCAGTGCTAGACCTCGGGGGGACAACACAGATACGCAGTATTTT,CSARPRGDNTDTQYF
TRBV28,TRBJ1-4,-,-,TGTGCCAGCAGTTACGGCTCGGACTATGAAAAACTGTTTTTT,CASSYGSDYEKLFF
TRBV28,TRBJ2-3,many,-,TGTGCCAGCAGTTTGTCCAACGCCGGGCGCACAGATACGCAGTATTTT,CASSLSNAGRTDTQYF
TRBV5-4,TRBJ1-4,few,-,TGTGCCAGCAGCCCGGACGGGCGGGAAAAACTGTTTTTT,CASSPDGREKLFF
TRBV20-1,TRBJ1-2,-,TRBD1,TGCAGTGCTAGAGGGTCGCCAGGGGGCACCTATGGCTACACCTTC,CSARGSPGGTYGYTF
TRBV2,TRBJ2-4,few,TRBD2,TGTGCCAGCAGGGGACTAGCGGGGGCCGCGATAAACATTCAGTACTTC,CASRGLAGAAINIQYF
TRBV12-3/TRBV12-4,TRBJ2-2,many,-,TGTGCCAGCGTTTCAGGGGTAAAGACCGGGGAGCTGTTTTTT,CASVSGVKTGELFF
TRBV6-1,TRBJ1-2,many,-,TGTGCCAGCAGGGGAGGCCATGGCTACACCTTC,CASRGGHGYTF
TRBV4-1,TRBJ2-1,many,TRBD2,TGCGCCAGCAGCCATTGGGAGGGCCGGAATGAGCAGTTCTTC,CASSHWEGRNEQFF
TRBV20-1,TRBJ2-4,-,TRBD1,TGCAGTGCCCTTAGGACAGGGGTGAACATTCAGTACTTC,CSALRTGVNIQYF
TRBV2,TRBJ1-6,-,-,TGTGCCAGCAGCGAAAGGTGGGCCCTAAATAATTCACCCCTCCACTTT,CASSERWALNNSPLHF